The next 5 T cell receptor beta chains were all read from a single sample in a study of T cell repertoires in cytomegalovirus infection (dated by TCRdb to between 2019 and 2020). Read against the paper, the sample's treatment or condition label means: in vitro stimulation with specific CMV peptide epitopes to enrich CMV-specific T cells. TCRdb lists the instrument as Illumina HiSeq 1500. TCRdb reanalyzed the raw reads on its own, using fastp at Q25 for trimming and MiXCR for clone calling, and kept in-frame beta chains. Rows matching on CDR3 protein sequence are summarized as one entry with the most common DNA and genes. The sample records about 110,000 distinct CDR3 sequences, approximately 28% of which are singletons. The top ten clones comprise about 81% of the sample. No antigen is known for these receptors. The source material was CD8+ T cells from cultured PBMCs, sampled from culture after CMV antigen stimulation. Source of these receptors: a human donor in good health (CMV status not recorded). Some clones in this sample may be carry-over from other donors' samples.

There are a few counts of this clonotype. The rearrangement uses TRBV7-9 and TRBJ2-4, with D hard to call. Trimming cost V 1 base and J 6 bases, with 4 bases left between them. CDR1 is SEHNR and CDR2 is FQNEAQ in the germline V gene (reference sequence). The CDR3 is made up of 12 amino acids. In DNA form, the CDR3 reads TGTGCCAGCAGCTTAGAGGGAAACATTCAGTACTTC. Residues: CASSLEGNIQYF.

This clonotype has a handful of counts. The V and J genes are TRBV5-5 and TRBJ2-7, with 10 bases matching TRBD2. V gave up 1 base and J gave up 0 bases; unmatched junction bases: 13. CDR1 is SGHKS, CDR2 YYEKEE, per germline (reference sequence). The CDR3 totals 19 residues. CDR3: CASSLFFRLAGANSYEQYF. CDR3 DNA sequence: TGTGCCAGCAGCTTGTTCTTTCGGCTAGCGGGGGCAAACTCCTACGAGCAGTACTTC. Based on the CDR3 plus reference TRBV5-5 and TRBJ2-7, the full variable domain is DAGVTQSPTHLIKTRGQQVTLRCSPISGHKSVSWYQQVLGQGPQFIFQYYEKEERGRGNFPDRFSARQFPNYSSELNVNALLLGDSALYLCASSLFFRLAGANSYEQYFGPGTRLTVT.

This rearrangement joins TRBV7-8 to TRBJ1-2; 8 bases align to TRBD1. J was trimmed by 4 bases and V by 6 bases; bases with no gene match: 7. Germline CDR1 SGHVS, CDR2 FQNEAQ. The CDR3 sequence is 14 residues long. CDR3 in DNA: TGTGCCAGCAGTCCAGGGGGCGACCTCTATGGCTACACCTTC. It yields the protein CASSPGGDLYGYTF.

The chain employs TRBV20-1 and TRBJ2-1; the match to TRBD2 covers 13 bases. V shed 0 bases and J 12 bases; nucleotides not matched to a gene: 8. The germline CDR1 and CDR2 sequences are DFQATT and SNEGSKA (reference sequence). The CDR3 runs to 15 residues. The CDR3 spells CSARDQTSGRVGQFF. The CDR3 bases are TGCAGTGCTAGAGATCAAACTAGCGGGAGGGTAGGGCAGTTCTTC.

V gene TRBV12-3 or TRBV12-4 combines with J gene TRBJ2-1; D perhaps matches TRBD2 (7 bases). The ends were cut back, 5 bases at V and 9 bases at J, with 11 bases in the middle. The CDR3 spans 12 residues. The CDR3 loop reads CASSPGGPEQFF. CDR3 in DNA: TGTGCCAGCAGTCCCGGGGGGCCTGAGCAGTTCTTC.